Sequencing of this T cell receptor (beta chain) was carried out in a study of blood T cells in healthy people across ages. A second PCR of 7 to 11 cycles used a sample-barcoded 5' primer and a J-beta primer mix. Samples each returned at least 3 million CDR3-containing paired-end reads. A single record per CDR3 protein comes from TCRdb applying MiXCR to the 5' RACE reads. Of more than 650,000 distinct CDR3 sequences listed, roughly 20% were seen once; the top ten hold 22%. The study, taken as a whole, reports: Across the age range, TCR beta diversity per million T cells fell in a roughly linear way.

About this clonotype: Its antigen is as yet unknown.

Investigators took about 10 milliliters of peripheral blood from every donor. Each sample yielded at least 5.5 micrograms of PBMC total RNA. This clonotype was obtained from a man in his 70s in good health. The source material was blood.

CDR3 DNA sequence: TGTGCCAGCAGCTTTCGACAGTACACCGGGGAGCTGTTTTTT. It codes for CASSFRQYTGELFF. The V and J genes are TRBV11-2 and TRBJ2-2, with a tentative D call TRBD1 (5 bases). CDR3 length: 14 amino acids. CDR1 and CDR2 (germline): SGHAT, FQNNGV. Trimming took 3 bases from V and 3 from J, leaving 8 bases between them.